The clone carrying this T cell receptor beta chain came up a few times. Its specificity is not known. The data originate from a study of CD8 T cells in ankylosing spondylitis. Broader study findings: Seven to nine highly homologous variants made up a TCR beta motif, and this motif appeared characteristic of ankylosing spondylitis blood. Reported data indicate significant enrichment of disease-linked clones within matched ankylosing spondylitis synovial fluid.

Molecular-barcoded quantitative 5'-RACE produced these TCR beta libraries. TCRdb redid the calling of the 5' RACE reads with MiXCR, one entry per CDR3 protein. The sample gives around 340,000 distinct CDR3 sequences, 14% to 15% of which show up once; approximately 1.1% is in the top ten. The sample was blood, either unsorted or a sorted T cell fraction (not recorded which). The sequence was collected from a male donor with ankylosing spondylitis or in good health (not recorded which).

The chain's CDR3 is CASSQNGLAGGNEQFF. In DNA, the CDR3 is TGTGCCAGCAGCCAGAACGGACTAGCGGGAGGTAATGAGCAGTTCTTC. This sequence joins TRBV11-2 and TRBJ2-1; 14 nucleotides align to TRBD2. Germline CDR1 is SGHAT and CDR2 is FQNNGV. V lost 5 bases to trimming and J lost 7 bases; unmatched junction nucleotides: 7. The length of the CDR3 is 16 residues.